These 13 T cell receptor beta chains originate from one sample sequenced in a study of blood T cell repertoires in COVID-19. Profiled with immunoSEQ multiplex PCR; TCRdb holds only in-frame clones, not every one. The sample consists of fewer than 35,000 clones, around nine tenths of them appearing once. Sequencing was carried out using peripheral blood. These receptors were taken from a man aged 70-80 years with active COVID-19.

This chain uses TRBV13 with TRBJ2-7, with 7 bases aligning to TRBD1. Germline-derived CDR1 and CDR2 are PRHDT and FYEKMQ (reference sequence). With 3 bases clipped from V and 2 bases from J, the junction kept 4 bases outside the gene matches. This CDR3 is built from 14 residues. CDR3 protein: CASSFRDRAYEQYF. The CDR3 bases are TGTGCCAGCAGCTTCCGGGACAGAGCCTACGAGCAGTACTTC.

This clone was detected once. Here the CDR3 reads CASSYARGGSDNSPLHF. The CDR3 bases are TGTGCCAGCAGTTACGCCAGGGGCGGTTCTGATAATTCACCCCTCCACTTT. The chain is built from TRBV27 and TRBJ1-6; a weak D match, TRBD1 (6 bases). The CDR3 covers 17 residues. V lost 4 bases and J 5 bases, leaving 18 bases between the germline ends. Germline V gives CDR1 MNHEY, CDR2 SMNVEV (reference sequence).

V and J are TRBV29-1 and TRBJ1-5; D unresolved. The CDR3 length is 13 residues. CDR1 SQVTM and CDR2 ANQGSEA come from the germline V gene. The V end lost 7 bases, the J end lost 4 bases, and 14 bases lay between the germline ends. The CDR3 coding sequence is TGCAGCGCCTCGGGCGGGAGAAATCAGCCCCAGCATTTT. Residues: CSASGGRNQPQHF.

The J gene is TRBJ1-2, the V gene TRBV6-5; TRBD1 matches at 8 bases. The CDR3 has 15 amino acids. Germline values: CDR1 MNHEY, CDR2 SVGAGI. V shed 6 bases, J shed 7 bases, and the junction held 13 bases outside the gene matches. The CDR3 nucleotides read TGTGCCAGCAGACCCTGGACAGGGCAGGAGGGTGGCTACACCTTC. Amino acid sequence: CASRPWTGQEGGYTF.

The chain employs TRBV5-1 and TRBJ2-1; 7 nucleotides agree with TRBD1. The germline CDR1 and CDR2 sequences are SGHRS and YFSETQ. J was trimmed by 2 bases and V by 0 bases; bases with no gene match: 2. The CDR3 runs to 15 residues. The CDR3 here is CASSLGQGPYNEQFF. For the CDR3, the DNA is TGCGCCAGCAGCTTGGGACAGGGACCCTACAATGAGCAGTTCTTC.

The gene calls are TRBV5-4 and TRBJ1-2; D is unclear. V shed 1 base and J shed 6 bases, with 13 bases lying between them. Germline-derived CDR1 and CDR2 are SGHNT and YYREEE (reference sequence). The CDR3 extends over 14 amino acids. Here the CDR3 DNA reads TGTGCCAGCAGCTTGATTGGAGGCAGAGATGGCTACACCTTC. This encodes CASSLIGGRDGYTF.

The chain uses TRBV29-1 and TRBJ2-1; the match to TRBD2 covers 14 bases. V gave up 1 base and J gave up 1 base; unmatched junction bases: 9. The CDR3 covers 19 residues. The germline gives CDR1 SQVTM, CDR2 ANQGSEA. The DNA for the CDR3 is TGCAGCGTTGAAGGGGTAGGGACTAGCGGGGGTAGATCCTACAATGAGCAGTTCTTC. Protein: CSVEGVGTSGGRSYNEQFF.

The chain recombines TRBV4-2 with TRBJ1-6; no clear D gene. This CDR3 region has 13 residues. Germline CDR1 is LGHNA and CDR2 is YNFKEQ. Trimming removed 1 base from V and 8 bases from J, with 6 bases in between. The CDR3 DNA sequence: TGTGCCAGCAGCCAAGTATCTGATTCACCCCTCCACTTT. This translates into CASSQVSDSPLHF.

As DNA, the CDR3 is TGTGCCAGCAGCCAAGCCACGAAATCGCACAGGGGTGGCACTGAAGCTTTCTTT. Protein: CASSQATKSHRGGTEAFF. The chain couples TRBV4-2 to TRBJ1-1, with TRBD1 matching 7 bases. Germline V gene data show CDR1 as LGHNA and CDR2 as YNFKEQ. This CDR3 contains 18 residues. After removal of 1 base from V and 4 bases from J, the junction contained 15 bases not matched to a gene.

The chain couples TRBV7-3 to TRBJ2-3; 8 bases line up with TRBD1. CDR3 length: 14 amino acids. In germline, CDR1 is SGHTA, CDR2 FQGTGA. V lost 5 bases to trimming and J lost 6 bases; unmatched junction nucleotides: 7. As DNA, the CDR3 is TGTGCCAGCAGCGTCTGGACAGGGTCGGATACGCAGTATTTT. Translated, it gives CASSVWTGSDTQYF.

CDR3 protein: CASSLRSADEQYF. As DNA, the CDR3 is TGTGCCAGCTCACTTCGGTCGGCGGACGAGCAGTACTTC. The chain joins TRBV18 to TRBJ2-7; unclear D gene. There are 13 residues in the CDR3. The germline V gene encodes CDR1 KGHSH and CDR2 LQKENI. Trimming stripped 4 bases from V and 5 bases from J, with 12 bases between.

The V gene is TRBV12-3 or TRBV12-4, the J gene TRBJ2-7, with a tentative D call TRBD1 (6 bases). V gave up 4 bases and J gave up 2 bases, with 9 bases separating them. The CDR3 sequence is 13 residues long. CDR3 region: CASSWQGPYEQYF. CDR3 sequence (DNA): TGTGCCAGCAGTTGGCAGGGGCCCTACGAGCAGTACTTC.

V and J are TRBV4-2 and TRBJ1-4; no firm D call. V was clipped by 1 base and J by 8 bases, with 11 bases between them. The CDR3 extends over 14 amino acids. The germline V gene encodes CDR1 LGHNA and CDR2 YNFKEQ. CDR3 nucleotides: TGTGCCAGCAGCCAAGGAGACAATAGGGAAAAACTGTTTTTT. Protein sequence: CASSQGDNREKLFF.